Following are 16 T cell receptor beta chains from one sample sequenced in a study of blood T cell repertoires in COVID-19 (dated by TCRdb to the early 2020s). Libraries were built with the immunoSEQ multiplex PCR assay. This is the immuneACCESS table as TCRdb keeps it, with only in-frame sequences that have V and J called. A part of the clones is gone; compared with another copy, unresolved V genes explain less than half, and the rest is unexplained. The table for this sample lists fewer than 500,000 clones; approximately 87% of them were counted only once. The ten largest account for 0.9% to 1% of the sample. Sample: PBMCs or T cells enriched from blood (not recorded which). The receptors originated from a woman in her 30s with acute COVID-19.

The CDR3 region is CASSPDMSTEAFF. DNA for the CDR3: TGCGCCAGCAGCCCCGACATGAGCACTGAAGCTTTCTTT. V and J are TRBV5-1 and TRBJ1-1, with D unclear. V lost 4 bases and J lost 4, with 11 bases in between. The CDR3 covers 13 residues. Germline loops: CDR1 SGHRS, CDR2 YFSETQ.

This chain's CDR3 is CASSIAGGLNEQFF. The CDR3 bases are TGTGCCAGCAGCATAGCGGGGGGGTTGAATGAGCAGTTCTTC. The chain couples TRBV7-3 to TRBJ2-1; 11 bases fit TRBD2. Trimming cost V 5 bases and J 7 bases; bases outside gene matches: 4. Germline V gives CDR1 SGHTA, CDR2 FQGTGA. CDR3 size: 14 residues. The entire variable domain, with the rest obtained from reference TRBV7-3 and TRBJ2-1, is as follows: GAGVSQTPSNKVTEKGKYVELRCDPISGHTALYWYRQSLGQGPEFLIYFQGTGAADDSGLPNDRFFAVRPEGSVSTLKIQRTERGDSAVYLCASSIAGGLNEQFFGPGTRLTVL.

The count of this clone is one. This chain connects TRBV15 to TRBJ1-2, with unresolved D. The CDR3 contains 13 residues. Germline CDR1 reads LNHNV; CDR2 reads YYDKDF (reference sequence). V was cut by 0 bases and J by 8 bases, with 10 bases left in between. In DNA, the CDR3 is TGTGCCACCAGCAGAGAGAGCGCGGGGGGCTACACCTTC. Amino acid sequence: CATSRESAGGYTF.

The genes are TRBV5-1 and TRBJ1-2; D may be TRBD1 (6 bases). CDR3 size: 17 residues. The germline gives CDR1 SGHRS, CDR2 YFSETQ. The V end lost 4 bases, the J end lost 4 bases, and 23 bases lay between the germline ends. Here the CDR3 DNA reads TGCGCCAGCAGCCCGGGGGGCGGGGGATACGGTGGCTATGGCTACACCTTC. It encodes CASSPGGGGYGGYGYTF.

This chain connects TRBV6-6 to TRBJ2-6; 7 positions agree with TRBD1. This CDR3 spans 13 amino acids. Germline V gives CDR1 MNHNY, CDR2 SVGAGI (reference sequence). Unmatched junction bases numbered 5, after V lost 11 bases and J lost 4 bases. The CDR3 DNA follows: TGTGCCGCCAGGGGGTTGGGGGCCAACGTCCTGACTTTC. Its protein product is CAARGLGANVLTF.

This chain joins TRBV23-1 and TRBJ1-2; TRBD1 matches at 7 bases. TRBV23-1 is an ORF for which the function is uncertain. The CDR3 loop spans 17 amino acids. The trim removed 3 bases at V and 2 bases at J, leaving 12 bases unmatched. This CDR3 reads CASSHPKLAGQNYGYTF. Here the CDR3 DNA reads TGCGCCAGCAGTCACCCAAAACTGGCGGGACAGAACTATGGCTACACCTTC.

The rearrangement links TRBV7-2 to TRBJ2-7; TRBD1 matches at 8 bases. Germline-derived CDR1 and CDR2 are SGHTA and FQGNSA. CDR3 size: 15 residues. The V gene end was trimmed by 0 bases and the J gene end by 6 bases; junction bases not matched to a gene: 7. As DNA, the CDR3 is TGTGCCAGCAGCTTAGCGCGGACAGGGCAAAGCGAGCAGTACTTC. Translated: CASSLARTGQSEQYF. Variable domain in full (rest from reference TRBV7-2 and TRBJ2-7): GAGVSQSPSNKVTEKGKDVELRCDPISGHTALYWYRQSLGQGLEFLIYFQGNSAPDKSGLPSDRFSAERTGGSVSTLTIQRTQQEDSAVYLCASSLARTGQSEQYFGPGTRLTVT.

The chain is built from TRBV18 and TRBJ1-1, with 10 nucleotides matching TRBD1. After removal of 3 bases from V and 8 bases from J, the junction contained 3 bases not matched to a gene. This CDR3 spans 13 amino acids. Germline V gene sequence: CDR1 KGHSH, CDR2 LQKENI. The CDR3: CASSPETGGEAFF. For the CDR3, the DNA is TGTGCCAGCTCACCGGAGACAGGGGGCGAAGCTTTCTTT.

This chain joins TRBV10-1 and TRBJ1-1; 7 bases align to TRBD1. V shed 4 bases and J 1 base; nucleotides not matched to a gene: 3. Germline loops: CDR1 WNHNN, CDR2 SYGVQD (reference sequence). The CDR3 extends over 14 amino acids. The CDR3 sequence is CASSGQGANTEAFF. CDR3 DNA: TGCGCCAGCAGTGGACAGGGAGCGAACACTGAAGCTTTCTTT.

The gene calls are TRBV29-1 and TRBJ1-4; 10 positions match TRBD1. After removal of 7 bases from V and 12 bases from J, the junction contained 11 bases not matched to a gene. The CDR3 runs 13 residues. Germline V gives CDR1 SQVTM, CDR2 ANQGSEA. CDR3 nucleotides: TGCAGCGGTGCACCGGGACAGGGGTTAGAACTGTTTTTT. This translates into CSGAPGQGLELFF.

A word on this clone: Other DNA sequences from this sample encode an identical CDR3 as well. The rearrangement joins TRBV3-1 (or the pseudogene TRBV3-2) to TRBJ2-2; D gene uncertain. The CDR3 length is 13 residues. The V gene lost 1 base and the J gene lost 7 bases, with 7 bases spanning the gap. Germline V gives CDR1 LGHDT, CDR2 YNNKEL (reference sequence). The DNA of the CDR3 is TGTGCCAGCAGCCAAGTCGGTGGCGGGGAGCTGTTTTTT. Its translation: CASSQVGGGELFF.

This sequence joins TRBV29-1 and TRBJ1-2, with TRBD1 as a possible D gene (6 bases). From germline, CDR1 is SQVTM and CDR2 ANQGSEA. The V and J ends lost 3 bases and 8 bases respectively, with 13 bases between them. The CDR3 is 12 residues long. The DNA for the CDR3 is TGCAGCGTTGAGGGGCAGGGGAGCGGCTACACCTTC. Protein: CSVEGQGSGYTF.

This chain uses TRBV9 with TRBJ1-1; TRBD1 agrees at 7 bases. Germline lookup yields CDR1 SGDLS and CDR2 YYNGEE. The CDR3 has 17 amino acids. With V trimmed by 8 bases and J by 4 bases, 20 bases remained unmatched. Here the CDR3 DNA reads TGTGCCAGTAGTAGGACAGGAGACTCTTTCGGGGGCACTGAAGCTTTCTTT. Translated: CASSRTGDSFGGTEAFF.

The chain carries TRBV3-1 (or the pseudogene TRBV3-2) and TRBJ1-2; maybe TRBD1 (5 bases). The CDR3 covers 13 residues. V was trimmed by 8 bases and J by 0 bases, leaving 10 bases between them. The germline V gene encodes CDR1 LGHDT and CDR2 YNNKEL (reference sequence). Written as DNA, the CDR3 is TGTGCCAGCTCGAGACAGACTAACTATGGCTACACCTTC. Translated: CASSRQTNYGYTF.

The rearrangement joins TRBV9 to TRBJ1-2; the D gene is possibly TRBD1 (6 bases). The CDR3 spans 15 residues. Germline V gene sequence: CDR1 SGDLS, CDR2 YYNGEE. Trimming removed 0 bases at V and 4 bases at J, with 13 bases between. The CDR3 coding sequence is TGTGCCAGCAGCGTAGGGACAGCACCGACCTATGGCTACACCTTC. Translating gives CASSVGTAPTYGYTF.

The V and J genes are TRBV21-1 and TRBJ2-7; TRBD2 reflects the table's D call only, with no check against the DNA. TRBV21-1 is a pseudogene locus. This CDR3 region has 13 residues. Written as DNA, the CDR3 is TGTGCCAGCCCTCTCGGCAGCGCCTACGAGCAGTACTTC. Encoded protein: CASPLGSAYEQYF.